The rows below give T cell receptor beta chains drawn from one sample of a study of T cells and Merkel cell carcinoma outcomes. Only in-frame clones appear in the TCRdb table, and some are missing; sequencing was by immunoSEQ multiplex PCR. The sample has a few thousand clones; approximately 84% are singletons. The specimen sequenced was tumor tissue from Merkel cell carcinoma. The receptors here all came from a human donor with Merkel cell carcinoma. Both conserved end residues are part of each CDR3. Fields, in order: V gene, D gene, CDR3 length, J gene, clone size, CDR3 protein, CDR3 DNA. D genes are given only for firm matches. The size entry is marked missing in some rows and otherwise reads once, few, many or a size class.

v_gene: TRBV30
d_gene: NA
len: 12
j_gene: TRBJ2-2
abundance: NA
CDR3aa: CAWSLPGGELFF
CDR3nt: TGTGCCTGGAGTCTACCCGGCGGGGAGCTGTTTTTT

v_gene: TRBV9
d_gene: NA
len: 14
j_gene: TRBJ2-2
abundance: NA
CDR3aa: CASSVEANTGELFF
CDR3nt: TGTGCCAGCAGCGTAGAGGCGAACACCGGGGAGCTGTTTTTT

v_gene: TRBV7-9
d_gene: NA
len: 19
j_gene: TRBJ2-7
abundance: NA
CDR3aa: CASSPPQLAGGPDGMEQYF
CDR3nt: TGTGCCAGCAGCCCCCCGCAACTAGCAGGAGGACCGGATGGGATGGAGCAGTACTTC

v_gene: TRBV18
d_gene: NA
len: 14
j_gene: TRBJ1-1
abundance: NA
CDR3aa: CASSPFGGDGEAFF
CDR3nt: TGTGCCAGCTCACCATTTGGGGGGGATGGTGAAGCTTTCTTT

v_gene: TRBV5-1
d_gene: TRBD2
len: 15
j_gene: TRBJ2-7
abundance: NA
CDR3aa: CASSSTSGKIWEQYF
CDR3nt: TGCGCCAGCAGCTCGACTAGCGGGAAAATCTGGGAGCAGTACTTC

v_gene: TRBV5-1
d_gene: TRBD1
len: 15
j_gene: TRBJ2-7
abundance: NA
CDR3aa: CASSLFGDRAYEQYF
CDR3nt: TGCGCCAGCAGCCTCTTTGGGGACAGGGCCTACGAGCAGTACTTC

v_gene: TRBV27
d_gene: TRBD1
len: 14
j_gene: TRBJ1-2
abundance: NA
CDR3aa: CASRGARGSYGYTF
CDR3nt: TGTGCCAGCCGGGGGGCCAGGGGGAGCTATGGCTACACCTTC

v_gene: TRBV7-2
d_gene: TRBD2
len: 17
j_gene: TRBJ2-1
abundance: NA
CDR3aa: CASSLPSYGGRYNEQFF
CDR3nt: TGTGCCAGCAGCTTACCTTCTTACGGGGGGAGATACAATGAGCAGTTCTTC

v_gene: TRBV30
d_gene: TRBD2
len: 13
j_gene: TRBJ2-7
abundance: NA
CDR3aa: CAWSVRSGRATYF
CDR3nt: TGTGCCTGGAGTGTACGGAGTGGGAGGGCTACTTACTTC

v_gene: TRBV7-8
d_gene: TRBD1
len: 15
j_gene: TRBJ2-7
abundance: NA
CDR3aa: CASSFPTGKRNEQYF
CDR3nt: TGTGCCAGCAGCTTTCCGACAGGGAAAAGGAACGAGCAGTACTTC

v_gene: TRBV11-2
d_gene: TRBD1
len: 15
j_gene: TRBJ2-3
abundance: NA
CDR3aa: CASSDRDRGRDTQYF
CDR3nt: TGTGCCAGCAGCGACCGGGACAGGGGTAGGGATACGCAGTATTTT

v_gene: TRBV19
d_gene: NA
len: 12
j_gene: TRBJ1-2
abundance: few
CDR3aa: CASRTGFIGYTF
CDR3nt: TGTGCCAGTCGCACAGGGTTTATTGGCTACACCTTC

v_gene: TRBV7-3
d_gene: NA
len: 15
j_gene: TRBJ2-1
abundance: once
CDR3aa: CASSQGTFSYNEQFF
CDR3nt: TGTGCCAGCAGCCAAGGGACTTTTTCCTACAATGAGCAGTTCTTC

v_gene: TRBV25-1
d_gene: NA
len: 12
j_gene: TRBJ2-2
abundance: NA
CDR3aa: CASEQAVGELFF
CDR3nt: TGTGCCAGCGAACAGGCGGTCGGGGAGCTGTTTTTT

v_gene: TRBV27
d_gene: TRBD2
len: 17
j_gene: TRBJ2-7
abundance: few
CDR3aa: CASSLYLEAGGLEKQYF
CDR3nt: TGTGCCAGCAGTTTATATCTAGAGGCGGGAGGGCTTGAAAAGCAGTACTTC

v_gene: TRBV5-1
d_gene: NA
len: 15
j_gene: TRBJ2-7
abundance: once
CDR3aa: CASSLGTYQFYEQYF
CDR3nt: TGCGCCAGCAGCTTAGGTACCTACCAATTCTACGAGCAGTACTTC

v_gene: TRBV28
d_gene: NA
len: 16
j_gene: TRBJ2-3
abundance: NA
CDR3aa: CASSLPGIGGLDTQYF
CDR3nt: TGTGCCAGCAGTTTACCCGGGATCGGGGGGCTGGATACGCAGTATTTT

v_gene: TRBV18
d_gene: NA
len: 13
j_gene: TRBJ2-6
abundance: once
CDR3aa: CANSPNGANVLTF
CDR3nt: TGTGCCAACTCACCCAATGGGGCCAACGTCCTGACTTTC

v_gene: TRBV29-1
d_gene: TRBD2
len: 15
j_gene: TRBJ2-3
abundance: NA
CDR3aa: CSVEDKLAATDTQYF
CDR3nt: TGCAGCGTTGAAGATAAGCTAGCGGCAACAGATACGCAGTATTTT

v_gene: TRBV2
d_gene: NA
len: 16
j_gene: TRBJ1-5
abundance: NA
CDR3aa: CASSDLWSSGNQPQHF
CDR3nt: TGTGCCAGCAGTGATTTGTGGAGCTCGGGCAATCAGCCCCAGCATTTT

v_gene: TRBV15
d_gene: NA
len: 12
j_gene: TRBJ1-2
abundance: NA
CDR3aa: CATGAGNYGYTF
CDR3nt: TGTGCCACCGGGGCGGGTAACTATGGCTACACCTTC

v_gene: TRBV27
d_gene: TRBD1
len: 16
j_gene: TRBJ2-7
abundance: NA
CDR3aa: CASSSYVGQGIYEQYF
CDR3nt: TGTGCCAGCAGCTCCTACGTGGGACAGGGGATTTACGAGCAGTACTTC

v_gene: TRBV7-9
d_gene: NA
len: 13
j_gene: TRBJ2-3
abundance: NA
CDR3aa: CASSAGTLRSLYF
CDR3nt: TGTGCCAGCAGCGCTGGGACTTTAAGATCGCTGTATTTT

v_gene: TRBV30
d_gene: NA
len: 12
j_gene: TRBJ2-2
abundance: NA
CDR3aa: CAQRGYTGELFF
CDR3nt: TGTGCCCAAAGGGGGTATACCGGGGAGCTGTTTTTT

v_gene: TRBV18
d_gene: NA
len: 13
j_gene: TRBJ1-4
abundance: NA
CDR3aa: CASSPQTGEKLFF
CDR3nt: TGTGCCAGCTCACCACAGACCGGGGAAAAACTGTTTTTT

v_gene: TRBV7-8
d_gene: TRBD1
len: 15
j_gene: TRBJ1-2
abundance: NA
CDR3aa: CASSWTGGDYYGYTF
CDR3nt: TGTGCCAGCAGTTGGACAGGGGGCGATTACTATGGCTACACCTTC

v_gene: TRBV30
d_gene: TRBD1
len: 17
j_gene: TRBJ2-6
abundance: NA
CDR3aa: CAWSADRVRSGANVLTF
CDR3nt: TGTGCCTGGAGTGCGGACAGGGTACGCTCTGGGGCCAACGTCCTGACTTTC

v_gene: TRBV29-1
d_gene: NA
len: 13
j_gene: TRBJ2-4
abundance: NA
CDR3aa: CSVLTGAKNIQYF
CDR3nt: TGCAGCGTTTTAACAGGGGCCAAAAACATTCAGTACTTC

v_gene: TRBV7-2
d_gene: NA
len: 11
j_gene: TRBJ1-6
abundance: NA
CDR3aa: CASSRDSPLHF
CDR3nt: TGTGCCAGCAGCCGAGATTCACCCCTCCACTTT

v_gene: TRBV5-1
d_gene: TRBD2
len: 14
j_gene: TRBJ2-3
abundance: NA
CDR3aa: CTSSPGGPTDTQYF
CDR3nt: TGCACCAGCAGCCCGGGAGGGCCCACAGATACGCAGTATTTT

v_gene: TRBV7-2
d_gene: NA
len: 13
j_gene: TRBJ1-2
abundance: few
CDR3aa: CASSPRQHYGYTF
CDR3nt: TGTGCCAGCAGCCCCCGACAGCACTATGGCTACACCTTC

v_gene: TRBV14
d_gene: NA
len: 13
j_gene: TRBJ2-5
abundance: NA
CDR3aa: CASSQPRKGTQYF
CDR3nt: TGTGCCAGCAGCCAACCGAGAAAGGGGACCCAGTACTTC

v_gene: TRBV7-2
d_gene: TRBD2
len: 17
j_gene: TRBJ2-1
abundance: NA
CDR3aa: CASSLTSSGRSYNEQFF
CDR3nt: TGTGCCAGCAGCTTAACGTCTAGCGGGAGATCCTACAATGAGCAGTTCTTC

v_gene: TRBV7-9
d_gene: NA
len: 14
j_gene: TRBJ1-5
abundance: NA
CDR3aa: CASSPGRSNQPQHF
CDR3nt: TGTGCCAGCAGCCCCGGGAGGAGCAATCAGCCCCAGCATTTT

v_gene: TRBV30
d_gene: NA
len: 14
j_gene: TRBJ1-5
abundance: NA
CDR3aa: CAWSAALGNQPQHF
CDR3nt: TGTGCCTGGAGTGCCGCCTTGGGCAATCAGCCCCAGCATTTT

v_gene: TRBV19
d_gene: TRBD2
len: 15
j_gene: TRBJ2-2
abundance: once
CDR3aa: CASNPGLGDTGELFF
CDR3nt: TGTGCCAGTAATCCCGGACTAGGGGACACCGGGGAGCTGTTTTTT

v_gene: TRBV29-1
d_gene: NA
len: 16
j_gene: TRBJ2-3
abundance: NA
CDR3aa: CSARATGSSSTDTQYF
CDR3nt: TGCAGCGCCCGAGCCACAGGATCATCTAGCACAGATACGCAGTATTTT

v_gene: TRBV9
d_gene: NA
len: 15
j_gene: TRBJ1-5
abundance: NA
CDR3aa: CASSVGTGSNQPQHF
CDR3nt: TGTGCCAGCAGCGTAGGAACAGGCTCAAATCAGCCCCAGCATTTT

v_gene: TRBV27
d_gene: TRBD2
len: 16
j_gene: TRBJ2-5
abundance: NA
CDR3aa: CASSYSGTSGWTTQYF
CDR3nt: TGTGCCAGCAGTTACTCCGGGACTAGCGGATGGACGACCCAGTACTTC

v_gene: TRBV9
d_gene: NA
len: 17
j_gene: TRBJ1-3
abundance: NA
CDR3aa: CTSSAISGGMSGNTIYF
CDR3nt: TGTACCAGCAGCGCGATCTCGGGGGGGATGTCTGGAAACACCATATATTTT

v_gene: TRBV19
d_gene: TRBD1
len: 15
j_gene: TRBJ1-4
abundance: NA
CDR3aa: CASSMGTATNEKLFF
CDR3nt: TGTGCCAGTAGTATGGGGACAGCAACTAATGAAAAACTGTTTTTT

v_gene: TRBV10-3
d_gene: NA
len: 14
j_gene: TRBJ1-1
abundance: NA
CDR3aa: CAITPDGAREAAFF
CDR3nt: TGTGCCATCACACCAGACGGAGCAAGGGAAGCAGCTTTCTTT

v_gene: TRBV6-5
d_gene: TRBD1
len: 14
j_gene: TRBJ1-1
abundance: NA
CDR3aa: CASSYGQGRTEAFF
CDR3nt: TGTGCCAGCAGTTACGGACAGGGGCGGACTGAAGCTTTCTTT

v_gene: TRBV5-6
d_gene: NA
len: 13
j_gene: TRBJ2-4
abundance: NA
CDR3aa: CASSSLRENIQYF
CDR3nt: TGTGCCAGCAGCTCCCTCCGGGAGAACATTCAGTACTTC

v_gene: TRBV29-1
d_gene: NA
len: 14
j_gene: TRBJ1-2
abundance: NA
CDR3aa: CSVEPRRGNYGYTF
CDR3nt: TGCAGCGTTGAACCCCGCAGGGGTAACTATGGCTACACCTTC

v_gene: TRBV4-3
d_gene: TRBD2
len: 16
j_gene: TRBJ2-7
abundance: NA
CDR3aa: CASSQDGSSGGYEQYF
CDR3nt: TGCGCCAGCAGCCAAGATGGATCTAGCGGGGGCTACGAGCAGTACTTC

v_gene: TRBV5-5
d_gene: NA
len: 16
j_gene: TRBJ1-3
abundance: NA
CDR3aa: CASSLAPGGVRNTIYF
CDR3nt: TGTGCCAGCAGCTTGGCCCCCGGAGGGGTGAGAAACACCATATATTTT

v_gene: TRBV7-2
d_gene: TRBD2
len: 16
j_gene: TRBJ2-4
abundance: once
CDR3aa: CASRLAGGLAKNIQYF
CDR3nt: TGTGCCAGCAGACTAGCGGGGGGGCTAGCCAAAAACATTCAGTACTTC

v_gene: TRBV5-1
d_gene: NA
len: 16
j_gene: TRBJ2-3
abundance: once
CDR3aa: CASSFTGPGNTDTQYF
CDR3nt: TGCGCCAGCAGCTTCACGGGGCCCGGCAACACAGATACGCAGTATTTT

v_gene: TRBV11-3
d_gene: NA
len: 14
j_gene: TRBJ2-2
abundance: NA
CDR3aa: CASTHSGNTGELFF
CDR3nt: TGTGCCAGCACTCATAGCGGGAACACCGGGGAGCTGTTTTTT

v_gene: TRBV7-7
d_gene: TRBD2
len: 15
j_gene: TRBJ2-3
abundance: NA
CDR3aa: CASSLLAGGTDTQYF
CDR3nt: TGTGCTAGCAGCTTATTAGCGGGAGGCACAGATACGCAGTATTTT

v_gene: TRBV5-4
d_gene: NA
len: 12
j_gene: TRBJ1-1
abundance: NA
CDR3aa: CASSIPWGEAFF
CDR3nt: TGTGCCAGCAGCATTCCTTGGGGTGAAGCTTTCTTT

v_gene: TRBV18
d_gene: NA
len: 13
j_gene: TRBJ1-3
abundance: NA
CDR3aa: CASSREAGNTIYF
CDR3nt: TGTGCCAGCAGCCGGGAGGCTGGAAACACCATATATTTT